This TCR beta chain comes out of a study of blood T cell repertoires in COVID-19. For the study at large: T cells, B-cell-depleted T cells, or PBMCs provided the cDNA or gDNA that served as material.

Original analysis: Amplification of reference gene primers was used by the study to estimate nucleated cell counts. Sequencing used immunoSEQ multiplex PCR; TCRdb keeps in-frame clones, though not all of them. The V and J calls and the clone size are those of that table, but D and trimming were determined from the DNA. The sample carries 65,000 to 95,000 clones, approximately 91% recorded once. CDR3 length: 12 residues. Germline CDR1 is GTSNPN and CDR2 is SVGIG (reference sequence). The V gene lost 1 base and the J gene lost 0 bases, with 3 bases spanning the gap. This clone has only a few counts. Other nucleotide sequences from this sample produce the same CDR3.

V and J are TRBV30 and TRBJ1-1, with D hard to call. The receptor was derived from a man in his 70s with acute or convalescent COVID-19. The sample consisted of peripheral blood. The CDR3 sequence: CAWSAVNTEAFF. The CDR3 DNA sequence: TGTGCCTGGAGTGCGGTGAACACTGAAGCTTTCTTT.